A selection of T cell receptor beta chains follows, all from one sample in a study of T cell responses to AZD1222 COVID-19 vaccine. Only in-frame clones appear in the TCRdb table, and some are missing; sequencing was by immunoSEQ multiplex PCR. Here the sample spans some 120,000 clones, approximately 86% being singletons. The sample consisted of peripheral blood, taken 28 days after the second AZD1222 dose. Receptor source: an adult who received the AZD1222 COVID-19 vaccine. CDR3s leave out the opening cysteine and the closing phenylalanine or tryptophan. A D gene is named only where the DNA matches it firmly.

length | D | V | CDR3
12 | - | TRBV28 | ASSPGQNNSPLH
13 | TRBD1 | TRBV5-4 | ASSRTGRSYNEQF
13 | - | TRBV7-2 | ASSPPQAGTLEQF
13 | TRBD1 | TRBV6-5 | ASSSPDRALYGYT
12 | TRBD1 | TRBV7-9 | ASSLVQGASEAF
12 | TRBD1 | TRBV13 | ASSQGGRGSPLH
15 | TRBD1 | TRBV3-1/TRBV3-2 | ASSQGPRQGPYNEQF
12 | - | TRBV19 | ASMSEPGDYEQY
14 | - | TRBV7-9 | ASSLVEGGGYEKLF
12 | - | TRBV5-5 | ASSFWATNEKLF
12 | TRBD1 | TRBV27 | ATGITGGSYEQY
13 | - | TRBV13 | ASSLGRSSGNTIY
9 | - | TRBV6-5 | ATHRGDGYT
14 | - | TRBV30 | AWSWGGGNSNQPQH
13 | - | TRBV7-2 | ASSLEGNLNTEAF
13 | - | TRBV3-1/TRBV3-2 | ASSQESHANYGYT
13 | - | TRBV11-1 | ASSLVGGHQETQY
11 | TRBD2 | TRBV29-1 | SVGTGLANEQF
11 | TRBD1 | TRBV3-1/TRBV3-2 | ASSGTGNEKLF
14 | TRBD2 | TRBV2 | ASNGRDIASHMEQF
13 | - | TRBV2 | ASSATTGSHSPLH
11 | - | TRBV28 | ASRGQSYNEQF
17 | TRBD2 | TRBV6-1 | ASSENIAGPLSGANVLT
10 | - | TRBV2 | ASSPGHYGYT